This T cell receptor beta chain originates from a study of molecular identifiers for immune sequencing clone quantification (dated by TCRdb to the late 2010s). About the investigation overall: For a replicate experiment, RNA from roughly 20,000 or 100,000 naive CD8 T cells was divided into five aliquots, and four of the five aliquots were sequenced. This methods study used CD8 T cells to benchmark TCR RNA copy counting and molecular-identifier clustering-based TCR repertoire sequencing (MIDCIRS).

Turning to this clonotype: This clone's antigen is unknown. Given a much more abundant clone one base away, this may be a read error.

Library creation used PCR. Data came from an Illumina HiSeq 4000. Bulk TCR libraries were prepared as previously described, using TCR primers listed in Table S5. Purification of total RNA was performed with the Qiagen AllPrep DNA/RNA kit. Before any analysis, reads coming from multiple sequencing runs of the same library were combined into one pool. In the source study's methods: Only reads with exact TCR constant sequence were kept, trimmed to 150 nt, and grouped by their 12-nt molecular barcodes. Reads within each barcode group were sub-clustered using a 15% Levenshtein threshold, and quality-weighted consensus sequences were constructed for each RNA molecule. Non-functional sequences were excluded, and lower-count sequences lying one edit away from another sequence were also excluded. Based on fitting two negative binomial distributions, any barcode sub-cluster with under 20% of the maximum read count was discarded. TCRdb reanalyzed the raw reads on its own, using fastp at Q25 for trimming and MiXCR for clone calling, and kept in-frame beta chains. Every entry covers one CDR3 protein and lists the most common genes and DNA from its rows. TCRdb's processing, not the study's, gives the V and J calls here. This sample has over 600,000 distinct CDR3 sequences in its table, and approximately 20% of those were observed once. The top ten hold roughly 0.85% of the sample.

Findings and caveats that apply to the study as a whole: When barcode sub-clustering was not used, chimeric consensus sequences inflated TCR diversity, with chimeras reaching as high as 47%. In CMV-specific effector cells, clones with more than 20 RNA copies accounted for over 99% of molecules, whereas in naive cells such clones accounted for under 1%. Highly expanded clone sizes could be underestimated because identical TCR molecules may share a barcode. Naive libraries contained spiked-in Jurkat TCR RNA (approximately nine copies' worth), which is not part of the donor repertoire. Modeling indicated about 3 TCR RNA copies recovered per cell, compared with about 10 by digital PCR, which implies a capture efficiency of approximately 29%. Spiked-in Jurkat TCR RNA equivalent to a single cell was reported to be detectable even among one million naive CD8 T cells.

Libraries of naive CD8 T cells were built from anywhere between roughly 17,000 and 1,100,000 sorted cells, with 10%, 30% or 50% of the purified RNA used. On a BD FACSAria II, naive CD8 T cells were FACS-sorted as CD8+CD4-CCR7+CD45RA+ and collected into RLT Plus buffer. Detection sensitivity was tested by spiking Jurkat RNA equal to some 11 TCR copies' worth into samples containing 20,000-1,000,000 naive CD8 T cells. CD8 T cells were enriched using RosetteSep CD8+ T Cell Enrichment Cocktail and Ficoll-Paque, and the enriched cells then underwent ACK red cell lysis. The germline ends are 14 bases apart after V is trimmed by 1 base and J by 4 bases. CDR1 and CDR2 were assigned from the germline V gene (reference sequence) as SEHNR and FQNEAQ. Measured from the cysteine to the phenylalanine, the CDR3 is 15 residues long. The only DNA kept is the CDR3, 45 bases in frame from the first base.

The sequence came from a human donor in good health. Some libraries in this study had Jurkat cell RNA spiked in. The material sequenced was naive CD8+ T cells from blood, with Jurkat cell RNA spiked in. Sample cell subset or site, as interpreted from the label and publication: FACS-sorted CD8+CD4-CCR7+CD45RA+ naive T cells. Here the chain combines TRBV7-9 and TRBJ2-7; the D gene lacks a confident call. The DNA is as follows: TGTGCCAGCAGCTTAGAGTCCCGGTTGGGGTACGAGCAGTACTTC. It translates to CASSLESRLGYEQYF.